Presented here are 19 T cell receptor beta chains from one specimen sequenced in a study of OX40 agonist ivuxolimab in advanced cancers. The method was immunoSEQ multiplex PCR; TCRdb's version includes in-frame clones alone and lacks a portion of them. Of about 40,000 clones in the sample, around 83% were seen once. The sample consisted of CD4+ or CD8+ T cells sorted from blood, taken in a trial of the OX40 agonist ivuxolimab. The receptors were gathered from an adult with an advanced solid tumor such as melanoma, head and neck, liver or kidney cancer.

The chain links TRBV6-1 to TRBJ1-2, with 9 bases matching TRBD1. The germline V gene encodes CDR1 MNHNS and CDR2 SASEGT. V dropped 6 bases and J dropped 0; count of bases not matched to a gene: 5. The CDR3 extends over 15 amino acids. The DNA for the CDR3 is TGTGCCAGCAGGCAAGGACAGGGGCCTAACTATGGCTACACCTTC. This codes for CASRQGQGPNYGYTF.

The rearrangement uses TRBV7-8 and TRBJ1-5; tentative D call: TRBD1 (5 bases). Per germline, CDR1 SGHVS and CDR2 FQNEAQ. The V and J ends lost 1 base and 8 bases respectively, with 12 bases between them. The length of the CDR3 is 14 residues. Written as DNA, the CDR3 is TGTGCCAGCAGCTTAGGGCGGGGACTTGAGCCCCAGCATTTT. As protein: CASSLGRGLEPQHF.

The chain employs TRBV9 and TRBJ2-3; D is undetermined. There are 15 residues in the CDR3. V shed 2 bases and J shed 0 bases, with 10 bases lying between them. The germline gives CDR1 SGDLS, CDR2 YYNGEE. The chain's CDR3 is CASSVGGLSTDTQYF. CDR3 coding DNA: TGTGCCAGCAGCGTTGGCGGCTTGAGCACAGATACGCAGTATTTT.

V and J are TRBV13 and TRBJ2-7; 11 positions match TRBD2. The germline V gene has CDR1 PRHDT and CDR2 FYEKMQ (reference sequence). The CDR3 is 16 residues long. Trimming removed 5 bases from V and 2 bases from J; junction bases left unmatched: 8. CDR3 sequence (DNA): TGTGCCAGCAGCCCCGGACTAGCGGGTCCTGCCTACGAGCAGTACTTC. Translation: CASSPGLAGPAYEQYF.

The genes are TRBV4-3 and TRBJ2-4; TRBD2 aligns across 7 bases. The CDR3 covers 14 residues. Germline loops: CDR1 LGHNA, CDR2 YSLEER. Germline trimming cut 1 base from V and 8 bases from J; bases unmatched to any gene: 5. CDR3 in amino acids: CASSQGTGGYIQYF. CDR3 bases: TGCGCCAGCAGCCAAGGGACCGGGGGGTACATTCAGTACTTC.

The rearrangement uses TRBV29-1 and TRBJ2-1; D possibly matches TRBD1 or TRBD2 (6 bases each). The CDR3 consists of 16 residues. Germline lookup yields CDR1 SQVTM and CDR2 ANQGSEA. The germline V and J ends were trimmed by 0 bases and 7 bases, with 19 bases remaining between them. CDR3 nucleotide sequence: TGCAGCGTTGAAGATGGGGGGCGGGGCGCGGGGAATGAGCAGTTCTTC. Its protein is CSVEDGGRGAGNEQFF.

The rearrangement links TRBV6-1 to TRBJ2-7, with 7 bases matching TRBD1. Germline V CDR1 and CDR2: MNHNS, SASEGT. The CDR3 has 14 amino acids. V shed 6 bases, J shed 3 bases, and the junction held 8 bases outside the gene matches. The CDR3 loop is CASRPPGQNYEQYF. The CDR3 DNA reads TGTGCCAGCAGGCCCCCGGGACAGAACTACGAGCAGTACTTC.

This clone occurred a few times. V usage is TRBV6-5 and J usage is TRBJ1-2, with TRBD1 matching 7 bases. Germline loops: CDR1 MNHEY, CDR2 SVGAGI. The CDR3 has 12 amino acids. Trimming cost V 5 bases and J 8 bases; bases outside gene matches: 5. The CDR3 loop reads CASSDRAGGYTF. In nucleotides, the CDR3 is TGTGCCAGCAGTGACAGGGCGGGCGGCTACACCTTC.

This chain connects TRBV29-1 to TRBJ2-6; 7 bases fit TRBD2. Germline V lookup: CDR1 SQVTM, CDR2 ANQGSEA. V shed 5 bases and J 1 base; nucleotides not matched to a gene: 5. The CDR3 spans 15 residues. The CDR3, as DNA: TGCAGCGTTTTTCGGGGGGATTCTGGGGCCAACGTCCTGACTTTC. This translates into CSVFRGDSGANVLTF. Together with reference TRBV29-1 and TRBJ2-6, the CDR3 gives the full variable domain: SAVISQKPSRDICQRGTSLTIQCQVDSQVTMMFWYRQQPGQSLTLIATANQGSEATYESGFVIDKFPISRPNLTFSTLTVSNMSPEDSSIYLCSVFRGDSGANVLTFGAGSRLTVL.

This clone occurred once. The chain combines TRBV27 with TRBJ2-5; D is ambiguous. This CDR3 has 13 residues. Trimming stripped 5 bases from V and 5 bases from J, with 12 bases between. Germline V lookup: CDR1 MNHEY, CDR2 SMNVEV (reference sequence). CDR3 sequence (DNA): TGTGCCAGCAGTCCCTCCCCCAGGGAGACCCAGTACTTC. Translating it yields CASSPSPRETQYF.

J is TRBJ2-1 and V is TRBV7-3; D is possibly TRBD1 or TRBD2 (6 bases each). The CDR3 spans 15 residues. Germline lookup yields CDR1 SGHTA and CDR2 FQGTGA. V was cut by 2 bases and J by 2 bases, with 10 bases left in between. CDR3 DNA sequence: TGTGCCAGCAGCTTAGGGGGCGGGGCCTACAATGAGCAGTTCTTC. Translating gives CASSLGGGAYNEQFF.

This sequence joins TRBV11-2 and TRBJ1-1; D gene uncertain. Germline loops: CDR1 SGHAT, CDR2 FQNNGV. The length of the CDR3 is 13 residues. V lost 0 bases and J 7 bases, leaving 9 bases between the germline ends. The CDR3 nucleotides are TGTGCCAGCAGCTTAGAGGCTCAGATTGAAGCTTTCTTT. Residues: CASSLEAQIEAFF.

This clone has only one observation. V is TRBV4-1 and J is TRBJ2-5; D perhaps matches TRBD1 (5 bases). Germline loops: CDR1 MGHRA, CDR2 YSYEKL. The CDR3 runs 16 residues. Deletions cut 1 base from V and 5 bases from J, with 17 bases between. The CDR3 nucleotides are TGCGCCAGCAGCCAAGTGCCCGCTGGGGCCGGGGAGACCCAGTACTTC. Translated, it gives CASSQVPAGAGETQYF.

V usage is TRBV5-1 and J usage is TRBJ1-1, with TRBD1 as a possible D gene (6 bases). Germline V gives CDR1 SGHRS, CDR2 YFSETQ. V was pared by 2 bases and J by 3 bases, with 11 bases between. This CDR3 contains 14 residues. The CDR3 spells CASSLKGGYTEAFF. DNA of the CDR3: TGCGCCAGCAGCTTAAAGGGGGGGTACACTGAAGCTTTCTTT. Variable domain in full (rest from reference TRBV5-1 and TRBJ1-1): KAGVTQTPRYLIKTRGQQVTLSCSPISGHRSVSWYQQTPGQGLQFLFEYFSETQRNKGNFPGRFSGRQFSNSRSEMNVSTLELGDSALYLCASSLKGGYTEAFFGQGTRLTVV.

Concerning this clone: This sample also contains other DNA sequences that code for the same CDR3. This sequence joins TRBV5-1 and TRBJ2-7, with D maybe TRBD1 (7 bases). CDR1 is SGHRS, CDR2 YFSETQ, per germline. This CDR3 contains 15 residues. Trimming removed 0 bases from V and 3 bases from J, with 13 bases in between. The chain's CDR3 is CASSLGQGGLYEQYF. Written as DNA, the CDR3 is TGCGCCAGCAGCTTGGGGCAGGGGGGCCTCTACGAGCAGTACTTC.

This rearrangement joins TRBV4-3 to TRBJ2-7, with D uncertain. Germline loops: CDR1 LGHNA, CDR2 YSLEER. This CDR3 region has 16 residues. V was clipped by 0 bases and J by 3 bases, with 15 bases between them. CDR3 sequence (DNA): TGCGCCAGCAGCCAAGATCGTCTATCCCCAATCTACGAGCAGTACTTC. It codes for CASSQDRLSPIYEQYF.

The chain recombines TRBV6-6 with TRBJ2-3; D is uncertain. Germline assignment: CDR1 MNHNY and CDR2 SVGAGI (reference sequence). This CDR3 spans 13 amino acids. V shed 0 bases and J shed 4 bases, with 5 bases lying between them. The CDR3 DNA reads as TGTGCCAGCAGTTACTCGACGGCAGATACGCAGTATTTT. It is translated as CASSYSTADTQYF.

This clone is a singleton in its sample. The CDR3: CASSRTSGGAAETQYF. The CDR3 DNA is TGTGCCAGCAGCCGGACTAGCGGGGGGGCGGCGGAGACCCAGTACTTC. This chain links TRBV27 with TRBJ2-5; 15 nucleotides align to TRBD2. V gave up 6 bases and J gave up 5 bases; unmatched junction bases: 7. Germline CDR1 MNHEY, CDR2 SMNVEV (reference sequence). The CDR3 loop spans 16 amino acids.

In this sample, this clone turned up once. Other DNA sequences of this sample code for an identical CDR3. This chain joins TRBV6-5 and TRBJ1-1; no clear D. Between the trimmed V and J ends, which lost 0 bases and 4 bases, there was a span of 9 bases. The germline V gene encodes CDR1 MNHEY and CDR2 SVGAGI. This CDR3 spans 14 amino acids. In DNA form, the CDR3 reads TGTGCCAGCAGTTACTCGCTGACCGGCACTGAAGCTTTCTTT. It yields the protein CASSYSLTGTEAFF.